Shown below are 13 T cell receptor beta chains from a single sample sequenced in a study of shared clonotypes between healthy human individuals. CD8 cells regarded as naive lacked CD45RO, were positively chosen for CCR7, and omitted terminally differentiated effector memory CD45RA+ cells. Method: immunoSEQ multiplex PCR; TCRdb's copy keeps in-frame clones and lacks some. The data contain about 590,000 clones, roughly 95% of them singletons. Sequencing used naive CD8+ T cells sorted from blood. The source is a woman aged 25 to 39 in good health.

The V call is TRBV7-6, the J call TRBJ2-2, with D possibly being TRBD1 or TRBD2 (5 bases each). V was clipped by 5 bases and J by 7 bases, with 14 bases between them. This CDR3 has 14 residues. The germline CDR1 and CDR2 sequences are SGHVS and FNYEAQ. CDR3 in amino acids: CASSPGALIGELFF. CDR3 DNA sequence: TGTGCCAGCAGCCCCGGGGCGCTGATCGGGGAGCTGTTTTTT. Together with reference TRBV7-6 and TRBJ2-2, the CDR3 gives the full variable domain: GAGVSQSPRYKVTKRGQDVALRCDPISGHVSLYWYRQALGQGPEFLTYFNYEAQQDKSGLPNDRFSAERPEGSISTLTIQRTEQRDSAMYRCASSPGALIGELFFGEGSRLTVL.

The chain has TRBV6-1 and TRBJ1-5; possible D gene TRBD1, 6 bases. V lost 3 bases, J lost 2 bases, and 17 bases lay in between. Germline V gene data show CDR1 as MNHNS and CDR2 as SASEGT. The CDR3 is made up of 17 amino acids. In DNA, the CDR3 is TGTGCCAGCAGTGATTTTTTTGGGGGGCCTGGCAATCAGCCCCAGCATTTT. Translated: CASSDFFGGPGNQPQHF.

This rearrangement joins TRBV27 to TRBJ1-1; D call uncertain. The CDR3 totals 13 residues. Trimming shortened V by 9 bases and J by 5 bases, and 16 bases separated the two germline ends. Germline V gene lookup returns CDR1 MNHEY and CDR2 SMNVEV (reference sequence). The CDR3: CASRLQGETEAFF. CDR3 coding DNA: TGTGCCAGTAGATTACAAGGTGAAACTGAAGCTTTCTTT.

The chain links TRBV7-8 to TRBJ2-3; D perhaps matches TRBD2 (5 bases). V shed 2 bases and J shed 0 bases, with 9 bases lying between them. There are 15 residues in the CDR3. Germline CDR1 and CDR2: SGHVS and FQNEAQ. The CDR3 sequence is CASSLTRTSTDTQYF. The CDR3, as DNA: TGTGCCAGCAGCTTAACACGGACTAGCACAGATACGCAGTATTTT.

V gene TRBV29-1 combines with J gene TRBJ2-7, with D perhaps matching TRBD1 (6 bases). Looked up from germline, CDR1 is SQVTM and CDR2 is ANQGSEA. V gave up 1 base and J gave up 0 bases, with 10 bases separating them. This CDR3 is built from 14 residues. The CDR3 is CSVEGTASSYEQYF. In DNA form, the CDR3 reads TGCAGCGTTGAAGGGACAGCGAGCTCCTACGAGCAGTACTTC.

The chain links TRBV5-4 to TRBJ1-2; perhaps TRBD1 as D (6 bases). CDR1 and CDR2 (germline): SGHNT, YYREEE (reference sequence). The CDR3 is 13 residues long. V lost 2 bases and J 4 bases, leaving 9 bases between the germline ends. The CDR3 DNA is TGTGCCAGCAGCTTTAGGGGGTCCTATGGCTACACCTTC. This gives the protein CASSFRGSYGYTF.

The V call is TRBV13, the J call TRBJ2-2; possible D gene TRBD1, 5 bases. CDR1 is PRHDT and CDR2 is FYEKMQ in the germline V gene (reference sequence). The V and J ends lost 7 bases and 7 bases respectively, with 19 bases between them. This CDR3 region has 15 residues. CDR3 protein: CASTPLGPADGELFF. CDR3 DNA: TGTGCCAGCACCCCCCTGGGGCCGGCGGACGGGGAGCTGTTTTTT.

The rearrangement links TRBV19 to TRBJ2-1; tentatively, D is TRBD2 (6 bases). The V end lost 8 bases, the J end lost 3 bases, and 20 bases lay between the germline ends. CDR3 length: 16 residues. The germline V gene has CDR1 LNHDA and CDR2 SQIVND (reference sequence). CDR3 in DNA: TGTGCCAGTTGTTTGCACGGGGGAGGCCTCTACAATGAGCAGTTCTTC. This encodes CASCLHGGGLYNEQFF.

The gene calls are TRBV2 and TRBJ2-7; D not certain. Germline loops: CDR1 SNHLY, CDR2 FYNNEI. V was trimmed by 1 base and J by 6 bases, leaving 7 bases between them. This CDR3 has 12 residues. As DNA, the CDR3 is TGTGCCAGCAGTGAAGGGCCCCTCGAGCAGTACTTC. Protein product: CASSEGPLEQYF.

V and J are TRBV7-8 and TRBJ1-6; 10 nucleotides match TRBD1. The germline gives CDR1 SGHVS, CDR2 FQNEAQ. This CDR3 is built from 17 residues. Losses at the gene ends were 2 bases for V and 8 bases for J; bases not matched to a gene: 9. The CDR3 region is CASSLLGGQGIYSPLHF. The CDR3 DNA is TGTGCCAGCAGCTTATTAGGGGGACAGGGGATTTATTCACCCCTCCACTTT. The full variable domain, with the rest looked up from reference TRBV7-8 and TRBJ1-6, is GAGVSQSPRYKVAKRGQDVALRCDPISGHVSLFWYQQALGQGPEFLTYFQNEAQLDKSGLPSDRFFAERPEGSVSTLKIQRTQQEDSAVYLCASSLLGGQGIYSPLHFGNGTRLTVT.

J is TRBJ2-3 and V is TRBV27; 7 bases match TRBD2. The CDR3 is made up of 15 amino acids. Per the germline V gene, CDR1 is MNHEY and CDR2 is SMNVEV (reference sequence). Losses at the gene ends were 4 bases for V and 3 bases for J; bases not matched to a gene: 7. This chain's CDR3 is CASSSGLGYTDTQYF. CDR3 nucleotides: TGTGCCAGCAGTTCAGGACTAGGCTATACAGATACGCAGTATTTT.

Comment on this clone: The same CDR3 can be traced to other DNA sequences in this sample. The CDR3 region has the DNA TGTGCCACCAGGGGACAAAACACCGGGGAGCTGTTTTTT. It yields the protein CATRGQNTGELFF. J is TRBJ2-2 and V is TRBV15; D is perhaps TRBD1 (6 bases). This CDR3 has 13 amino acids. The V gene's germline CDR1 is LNHNV and CDR2 YYDKDF (reference sequence). Trimming left V 6 bases short and J 2 bases short, with 7 bases between.

This chain joins TRBV5-1 and TRBJ1-1; D unresolved. The CDR3 runs 14 residues. The germline V gene has CDR1 SGHRS and CDR2 YFSETQ. The V gene lost 6 bases and the J gene lost 3 bases, with 15 bases spanning the gap. CDR3 in DNA: TGCGCCAGCAAGTTGTCCGGGAGGGACACTGAAGCTTTCTTT. Translation gives CASKLSGRDTEAFF.